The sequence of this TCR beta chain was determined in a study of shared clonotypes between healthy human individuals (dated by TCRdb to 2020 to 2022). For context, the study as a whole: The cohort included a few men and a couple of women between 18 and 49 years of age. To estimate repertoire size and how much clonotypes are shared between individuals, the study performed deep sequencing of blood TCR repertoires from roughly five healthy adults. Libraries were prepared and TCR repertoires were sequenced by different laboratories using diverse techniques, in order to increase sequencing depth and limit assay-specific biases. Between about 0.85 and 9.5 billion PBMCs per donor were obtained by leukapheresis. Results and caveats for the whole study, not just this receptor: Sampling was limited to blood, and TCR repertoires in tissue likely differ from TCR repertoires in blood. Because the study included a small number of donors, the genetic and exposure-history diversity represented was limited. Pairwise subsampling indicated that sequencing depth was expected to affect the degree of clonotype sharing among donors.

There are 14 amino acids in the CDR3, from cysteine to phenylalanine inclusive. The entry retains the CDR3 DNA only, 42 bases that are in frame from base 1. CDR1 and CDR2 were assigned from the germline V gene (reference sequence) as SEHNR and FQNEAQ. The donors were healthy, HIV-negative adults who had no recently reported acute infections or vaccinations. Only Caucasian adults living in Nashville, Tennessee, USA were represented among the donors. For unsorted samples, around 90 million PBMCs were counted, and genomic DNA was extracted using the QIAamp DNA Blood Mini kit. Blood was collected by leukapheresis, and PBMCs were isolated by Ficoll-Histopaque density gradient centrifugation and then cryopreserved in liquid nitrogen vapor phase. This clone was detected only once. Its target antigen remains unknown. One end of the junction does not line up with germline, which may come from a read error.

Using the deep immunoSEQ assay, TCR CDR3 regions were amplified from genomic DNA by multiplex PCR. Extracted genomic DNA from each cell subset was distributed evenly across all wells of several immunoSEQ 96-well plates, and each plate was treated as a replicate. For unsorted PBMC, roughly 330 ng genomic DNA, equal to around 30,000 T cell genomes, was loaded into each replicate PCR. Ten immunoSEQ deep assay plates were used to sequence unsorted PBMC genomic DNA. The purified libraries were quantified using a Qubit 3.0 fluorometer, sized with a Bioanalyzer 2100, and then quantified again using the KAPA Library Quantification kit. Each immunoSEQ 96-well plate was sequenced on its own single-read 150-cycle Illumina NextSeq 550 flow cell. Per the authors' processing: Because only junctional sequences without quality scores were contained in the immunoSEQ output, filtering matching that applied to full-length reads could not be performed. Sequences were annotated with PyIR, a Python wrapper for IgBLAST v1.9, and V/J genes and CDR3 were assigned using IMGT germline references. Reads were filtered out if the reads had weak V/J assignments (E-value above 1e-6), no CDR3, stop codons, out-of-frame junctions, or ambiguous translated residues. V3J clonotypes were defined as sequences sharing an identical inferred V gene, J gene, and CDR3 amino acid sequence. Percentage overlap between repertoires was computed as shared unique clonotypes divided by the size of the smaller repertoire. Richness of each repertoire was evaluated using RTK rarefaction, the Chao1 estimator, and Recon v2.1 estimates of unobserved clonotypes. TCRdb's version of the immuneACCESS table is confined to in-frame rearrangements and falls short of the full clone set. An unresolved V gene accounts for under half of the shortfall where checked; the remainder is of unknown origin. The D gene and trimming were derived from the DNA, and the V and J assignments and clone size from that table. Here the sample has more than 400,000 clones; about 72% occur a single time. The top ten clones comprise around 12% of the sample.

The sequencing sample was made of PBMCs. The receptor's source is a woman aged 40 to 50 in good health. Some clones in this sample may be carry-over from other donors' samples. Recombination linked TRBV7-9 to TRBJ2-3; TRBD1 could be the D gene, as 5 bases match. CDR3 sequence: CAGSPTASTDTQYF. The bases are TGTGCCGGCAGCCCGACAGCTAGCACAGATACGCAGTATTTT.